The 19 T cell receptor beta chains below all came from one sample that was sequenced in a study of T-cell reconstitution after alpha-beta-depleted transplantation in children. Unique molecular identifiers were used in preparing the TCRbeta library. TCRdb reprocessed the PCR reads via MiXCR and lists one record per CDR3 protein. The sample gives some 260,000 distinct CDR3 sequences, approximately 24% of which show up once; around 4.8% is in the top ten. The sequencing here drew on PBMCs, mostly from graft donor cells, taken 360 days after TCRalphabeta/CD19-depleted stem cell transplant. These receptors were collected from a female patient aged 2 to 10 who had a stem cell transplant for congenital amegakaryocytic thrombocytopenia, so the T cells may come from the graft donor.

At least ten counts were recorded for this clonotype. The V gene is TRBV29-1, the J gene TRBJ2-3; 10 bases are a match to TRBD2. Germline V gene lookup returns CDR1 SQVTM and CDR2 ANQGSEA. V shed 3 bases, J shed 3 bases, and the junction held 3 bases outside the gene matches. The CDR3 contains 14 residues. The CDR3 protein is CSVEPSGRTDTQYF. The CDR3 DNA is TGCAGCGTTGAGCCTAGCGGGAGAACAGATACGCAGTATTTT.

The CDR3 bases are TGTGCCAGCAGTCTTAGCGGGGGCCCCCCTGGTTGGGAGACCCAGTACTTC. Translated: CASSLSGGPPGWETQYF. The V call is TRBV12-3 or TRBV12-4, the J call TRBJ2-5; 9 bases agree with TRBD2. This CDR3 is 17 amino acids long. Trimming removed 5 bases from V and 5 bases from J; junction bases left unmatched: 15.

The table lists this clonotype with a count of one. The V call is TRBV5-6, the J call TRBJ2-1; maybe TRBD2 (5 bases). The CDR3 has 16 residues. Germline V gene data show CDR1 as SGHDT and CDR2 as YYEEEE. V lost 9 bases to trimming and J lost 3 bases, with 22 bases between them. The DNA for the CDR3 is TGTGCCATGAGCTTCGGGATCTTCTGCTGCTACAATGAGCAGTTCTTC. Residues: CAMSFGIFCCYNEQFF.

DNA for the CDR3: TGTGCCAGCAGCCTCAGGGGGCTAAGAGAGACCCAGTACTTC. The encoded protein is CASSLRGLRETQYF. The chain joins TRBV4-2 to TRBJ2-5; TRBD1 matches 8 bases. V lost 4 bases, J lost 4 bases, and 5 bases stayed unmatched. Germline CDR1 is LGHNA and CDR2 is YNFKEQ. CDR3 length: 14 amino acids.

The rearrangement uses TRBV6-1 and TRBJ2-7; 9 nucleotides agree with TRBD2. The germline CDR1 and CDR2 sequences are MNHNS and SASEGT. The CDR3 runs 15 residues. V was pared by 6 bases and J by 3 bases, with 9 bases of the junction left unmatched. CDR3 sequence: CASSRLAVTDYEQYF. In DNA form, the CDR3 reads TGTGCCAGCAGCAGACTAGCGGTGACGGACTACGAGCAGTACTTC.

The V and J genes are TRBV5-1 and TRBJ2-7, with 11 bases fitting TRBD1. The CDR3 is made up of 14 amino acids. J was trimmed by 5 bases and V by 2 bases; bases with no gene match: 3. Germline V lookup: CDR1 SGHRS, CDR2 YFSETQ. For the CDR3, the DNA is TGCGCCAGCAGCTTAGGACAGGGGGCCGACGAGCAGTACTTC. Translated: CASSLGQGADEQYF.

In this sample, this clonotype turned up a few times. This sequence joins TRBV19 and TRBJ1-2, with 12 positions matching TRBD1. J gave up 6 bases and V 6 bases, and 5 bases lay outside the gene matches. The CDR3 totals 14 residues. Germline-derived CDR1 and CDR2 are LNHDA and SQIVND (reference sequence). CDR3 loop: CASSLRDRGHGYTF. CDR3 nucleotide sequence: TGTGCCAGTAGCCTCCGGGACAGGGGGCATGGCTACACCTTC.

This clonotype was recorded many times. The rearrangement links TRBV20-1 to TRBJ2-7, with a tentative D call TRBD2 (6 bases). Germline CDR1 and CDR2: DFQATT and SNEGSKA (reference sequence). The CDR3 has 15 amino acids. V was shortened by 5 bases and J by 6 bases, with 23 bases between the two germline ends. The CDR3 nucleotides read TGCAGTGCTGAGTTCGATCCGGGGACTGACTTCGAGCAGTACTTC. This sequence encodes CSAEFDPGTDFEQYF.

The chain joins TRBV11-2 to TRBJ2-7; TRBD1 aligns across 8 bases. The V segment lost 3 bases and the J segment 2 bases; nucleotides outside the gene matches: 3. The germline CDR1 and CDR2 sequences are SGHAT and FQNNGV. The CDR3 is made up of 14 amino acids. The chain's CDR3 is CASSLMTGAYEQYF. In DNA form, the CDR3 reads TGTGCCAGCAGCTTGATGACAGGGGCCTACGAGCAGTACTTC.

This rearrangement joins TRBV5-1 to TRBJ2-2, with 9 bases that match TRBD1. CDR3 size: 20 residues. After removal of 3 bases from V and 2 bases from J, the junction contained 17 bases not matched to a gene. The germline gives CDR1 SGHRS, CDR2 YFSETQ. Here the CDR3 DNA reads TGCGCCAGCAGCTCACCCCACAAAGTCCGGGACAGGGAAAACACCGGGGAGCTGTTTTTT. Translated, it gives CASSSPHKVRDRENTGELFF.

On this clonotype: A clone one base away is much larger, so this may be a read error. The chain joins TRBV6-1 to TRBJ2-7, with a weak D call TRBD1 (6 bases). CDR3 length equals 14 residues. Looked up from germline, CDR1 is MNHNS and CDR2 is SASEGT. The V end lost 8 bases, the J end lost 1 base, and 15 bases lay between the germline ends. The CDR3 DNA is TGTGCCAGCGGAGGACAGTCGGTTTCCTACGAGCAGTACTTC. This translates into CASGGQSVSYEQYF.

CDR3: CSARTPGTKLYEQYF. As DNA, the CDR3 is TGCAGTGCTAGAACCCCGGGGACTAAACTCTACGAGCAGTACTTC. The chain uses TRBV20-1 and TRBJ2-7; the match to TRBD2 covers 7 bases. The V and J ends lost 2 bases and 3 bases, in that order; junction bases with no gene match: 10. CDR1 is DFQATT, CDR2 SNEGSKA, per germline (reference sequence). The CDR3 length is 15 residues.

This clonotype was seen more than once but under ten times. The rearrangement uses TRBV6-2 or TRBV6-3 and TRBJ2-1; D ambiguous. V gave up 0 bases and J gave up 8 bases, with 8 bases separating them. Germline V gene data show CDR1 as MNHEY and CDR2 as SVGEGT. The CDR3 length is 13 residues. Here the CDR3 reads CASSYSNRDEQFF. The DNA for the CDR3 is TGTGCCAGCAGTTACTCGAATCGGGATGAGCAGTTCTTC.

The sample holds a few counts of this clonotype. The chain employs TRBV12-3 or TRBV12-4 and TRBJ2-1; the D is unclear. V was shortened by 6 bases and J by 7 bases, with 10 bases between the two germline ends. This CDR3 region has 12 residues. CDR3 sequence reads: CASSHNRNEQFF. The CDR3 DNA follows: TGTGCCAGCAGCCACAATCGTAATGAGCAGTTCTTC.

As to this clonotype: At one boundary the junction diverges from the germline segment, which might be a read error. CDR3 loop: CSSSPRVPPYEQYF. The DNA for the CDR3 is TGTTCCAGCTCACCGAGGGTGCCACCCTACGAGCAGTACTTC. This rearrangement joins TRBV18 to TRBJ2-7; maybe TRBD2 (5 bases). CDR1 KGHSH and CDR2 LQKENI come from the germline V gene. The CDR3 totals 14 residues. Supplemented by reference TRBV18 and TRBJ2-7, the full variable domain reads NAGVMQNPRHLVRRRGQEARLRCSPMKGHSHVYWYRQLPEEGLKFMVYLQKENIIDESGMPKERFSAEFPKEGPSILRIQQVVRGDSAAYFCSSSPRVPPYEQYFGPGTRLTVT.

The chain recombines TRBV29-1 with TRBJ2-1; 12 positions match TRBD2. V dropped 2 bases and J dropped 8; count of bases not matched to a gene: 4. Germline V CDR1 and CDR2: SQVTM, ANQGSEA. This CDR3 contains 14 residues. CDR3 region: CSVELAGGPYEQFF. In DNA form, the CDR3 reads TGCAGCGTTGAACTAGCGGGGGGGCCCTATGAGCAGTTCTTC.

The rearrangement links TRBV10-3 to TRBJ2-3, with 7 bases aligning to TRBD1. The CDR3 runs 14 residues. V was clipped by 4 bases and J by 2 bases; unmatched bases: 3. Germline V gives CDR1 ENHRY, CDR2 SYGVKD. The CDR3 nucleotides read TGTGCCATCAGTGGGACAGGACTCACAGATACGCAGTATTTT. Encoded protein: CAISGTGLTDTQYF.

V and J are TRBV27 and TRBJ2-7; 8 bases are shared with TRBD1. Per the germline V gene, CDR1 is MNHEY and CDR2 is SMNVEV (reference sequence). The ends lost 2 bases at V and 2 bases at J; junction bases unmatched: 8. This CDR3 has 16 residues. The CDR3 loop reads CASSLKRVQGAYEQYF. CDR3 DNA sequence: TGTGCCAGCAGTTTAAAACGAGTACAGGGGGCCTACGAGCAGTACTTC.

This rearrangement joins TRBV4-1 to TRBJ1-3; D perhaps matches TRBD1 (6 bases). Trimming pared 0 bases from V and 1 base from J, leaving 19 bases between. The CDR3 has 19 amino acids. CDR1 and CDR2 from the germline V gene are MGHRA and YSYEKL. CDR3 sequence reads: CASSQDFLSGGASGNTIYF. For the CDR3, the DNA is TGCGCCAGCAGCCAAGATTTTCTGTCGGGGGGCGCATCTGGAAACACCATATATTTT.